One and the same sample provided the 21 T cell receptor beta chains below, sequenced in a study of cytomegalovirus exposure and HLA in healthy donors. The study ran its PCR with 60 Vbeta and 13 Jbeta primers. Sequenced by immunoSEQ multiplex PCR; TCRdb stores in-frame clones only, minus some. The data show tens of thousands of clones, about 79% seen once. Sample: PBMCs. The receptor set was obtained from a man in his fifties or sixties in good health and CMV-seropositive.

The chain joins TRBV4-2 to TRBJ1-4, with 8 nucleotides matching TRBD1. Trimming cost V 0 bases and J 8 bases; bases outside gene matches: 8. The CDR3 consists of 16 residues. Germline values: CDR1 LGHNA, CDR2 YNFKEQ. CDR3 loop: CASSQDQGAVREKLFF. The CDR3 DNA follows: TGTGCCAGCAGCCAAGACCAGGGGGCTGTACGCGAAAAACTGTTTTTT.

The J gene is TRBJ1-1, the V gene TRBV4-1, with D perhaps matching TRBD1 (5 bases). The germline gives CDR1 MGHRA, CDR2 YSYEKL. The CDR3 loop spans 14 amino acids. V lost 1 base to trimming and J lost 5 bases, with 11 bases between them. In nucleotides, the CDR3 is TGCGCCAGCAGCCAAGGGTGGAAGGGGACTGAAGCTTTCTTT. Its translation: CASSQGWKGTEAFF.

This chain uses TRBV15 with TRBJ1-1, with D tentatively TRBD1 (6 bases). Deletions cut 0 bases from V and 9 bases from J, with 11 bases between. The germline CDR1 and CDR2 sequences are LNHNV and YYDKDF (reference sequence). The CDR3 is made up of 13 amino acids. The CDR3 is CATSRDLQGKAFF. As DNA, the CDR3 is TGTGCCACCAGCAGAGATCTTCAGGGGAAAGCTTTCTTT.

J is TRBJ2-7 and V is TRBV6-6; perhaps TRBD1 as D (5 bases). Germline V CDR1 and CDR2: MNHNY, SVGAGI (reference sequence). The CDR3 runs to 12 residues. Trimming cost V 5 bases and J 3 bases, with 8 bases left between them. The CDR3 DNA reads TGTGCCAGCAGTCACGACAGCTACGAGCAGTACTTC. It is translated as CASSHDSYEQYF.

This clone was detected only a few times. The chain uses TRBV19 and TRBJ1-5, with TRBD1 identical over 8 bases. V gave up 10 bases and J gave up 4 bases; unmatched junction bases: 12. Germline loops: CDR1 LNHDA, CDR2 SQIVND (reference sequence). This CDR3 region has 15 residues. CDR3 DNA sequence: TGTGCCACACAGGGGGACCGGAGGGGTAATCAGCCCCAGCATTTT. Amino acid sequence: CATQGDRRGNQPQHF.

The CDR3 nucleotides are TGTGCCAGCAGCTTACCCCCCTACCGCGGGCGGGGGGACCATGAGCAGTTCTTC. Its protein is CASSLPPYRGRGDHEQFF. J is TRBJ2-1 and V is TRBV7-2, with 8 bases identical to TRBD2. The V segment lost 2 bases and the J segment 8 bases; nucleotides outside the gene matches: 17. The CDR3 has 18 amino acids. Germline assignment: CDR1 SGHTA and CDR2 FQGNSA. The complete variable domain, with remaining parts taken from reference TRBV7-2 and TRBJ2-1, reads GAGVSQSPSNKVTEKGKDVELRCDPISGHTALYWYRQSLGQGLEFLIYFQGNSAPDKSGLPSDRFSAERTGGSVSTLTIQRTQQEDSAVYLCASSLPPYRGRGDHEQFFGPGTRLTVL.

The sample holds a few counts of this clone. The CDR3 DNA reads TGTGCCAGCAGCCGGACTAGCGGGAGGAACGAGCAGTACTTC. This codes for CASSRTSGRNEQYF. The genes are TRBV9 and TRBJ2-7, with 14 bases lining up with TRBD2. V dropped 4 bases and J dropped 5; count of bases not matched to a gene: 2. Germline V gives CDR1 SGDLS, CDR2 YYNGEE. The CDR3 contains 14 residues.

This sequence joins TRBV10-3 and TRBJ1-1, with no clear D. The CDR3 runs to 16 residues. Germline values: CDR1 ENHRY, CDR2 SYGVKD. The ends were cut back, 4 bases at V and 1 base at J, with 16 bases in the middle. The CDR3 is CAISARSPTENTEAFF. CDR3 DNA sequence: TGTGCCATCAGTGCCCGTTCTCCAACAGAGAACACTGAAGCTTTCTTT.

This chain joins TRBV10-3 and TRBJ1-5, with TRBD1 matching 10 bases. Germline V gives CDR1 ENHRY, CDR2 SYGVKD. CDR3 size: 15 residues. V dropped 2 bases and J dropped 5; count of bases not matched to a gene: 3. CDR3 DNA: TGTGCCATCAGTGAGGGACAGGGGGGTGATCAGCCCCAGCATTTT. Translated: CAISEGQGGDQPQHF.

The gene calls are TRBV4-1 and TRBJ1-1; D is unresolved. The ends were cut back, 3 bases at V and 4 bases at J, with 3 bases in the middle. The V gene's germline CDR1 is MGHRA and CDR2 YSYEKL. The CDR3 has 11 amino acids. The CDR3 region is CASSHRTEAFF. In nucleotides, the CDR3 is TGCGCCAGCAGCCACCGCACTGAAGCTTTCTTT.

V is TRBV9 and J is TRBJ2-3; TRBD1 might be the D (6 bases). The CDR3 runs 16 residues. CDR1 is SGDLS and CDR2 is YYNGEE in the germline V gene. Between the trimmed V and J ends, which lost 5 bases and 5 bases, there was a span of 21 bases. The CDR3 DNA reads as TGTGCCAGCAGTGGCCGAGGGGGTAATATCCTAGATACGCAGTATTTT. As protein: CASSGRGGNILDTQYF.

The chain joins TRBV19 to TRBJ2-1, with TRBD2 identical over 7 bases. The CDR3 has 15 residues. Germline V gene data show CDR1 as LNHDA and CDR2 as SQIVND (reference sequence). Trimming took 3 bases from V and 4 from J; bases not matched to a gene: 6. This CDR3 reads CASSMGLAAYNEQFF. The CDR3 bases are TGTGCCAGTAGTATGGGGCTAGCGGCTTACAATGAGCAGTTCTTC.

The chain carries TRBV29-1 and TRBJ2-7, with TRBD2 as a possible D gene (5 bases). Germline V CDR1 and CDR2: SQVTM, ANQGSEA. The CDR3 covers 14 residues. V shed 0 bases and J shed 2 bases, with 11 bases lying between them. The CDR3 region has the DNA TGCAGCGTTGAAGATGTTCAGCGGCCCTACGAGCAGTACTTC. Its translation: CSVEDVQRPYEQYF.

The genes are TRBV27 and TRBJ2-7; 11 bases are a match to TRBD1. CDR3 size: 15 residues. Germline CDR1 MNHEY, CDR2 SMNVEV (reference sequence). V lost 9 bases to trimming and J lost 5 bases; unmatched junction nucleotides: 12. This CDR3 reads CASSRDRGGANEQYF. Written as DNA, the CDR3 is TGTGCCAGTTCTAGGGACAGGGGGGGAGCTAACGAGCAGTACTTC.

The chain joins TRBV2 to TRBJ2-7; 8 bases match TRBD1. The CDR3 has 14 amino acids. Germline lookup yields CDR1 SNHLY and CDR2 FYNNEI. Trimming took 6 bases from V and 0 from J; bases not matched to a gene: 4. This CDR3 reads CASRGQGSSYEQYF. CDR3 nucleotides: TGTGCCAGCAGAGGACAGGGCAGCTCCTACGAGCAGTACTTC.

This clone appeared once. The V gene is TRBV27, the J gene TRBJ2-3; a weak D match, TRBD2 (6 bases). There are 14 residues in the CDR3. The germline gives CDR1 MNHEY, CDR2 SMNVEV (reference sequence). With 8 bases removed from V and 2 bases from J, the gap between germline ends came to 14 bases. The CDR3 bases are TGTGCCAGCTGGAGGGCTGGGACCACAGATACGCAGTATTTT. Translation gives CASWRAGTTDTQYF.

DNA of the CDR3: TGCGCCAGCAGCCCTTACAGGGGTCCTCGATCACCCCTCCACTTT. Translated: CASSPYRGPRSPLHF. V gene TRBV4-1 combines with J gene TRBJ1-6, with TRBD1 matching over 7 bases. Germline lookup yields CDR1 MGHRA and CDR2 YSYEKL. The length of the CDR3 is 15 residues. Trimming at V came to 4 bases and at J to 10 bases, leaving 10 bases not matched to a gene.

The chain uses TRBV10-3 and TRBJ2-1, with 12 bases lining up with TRBD2. The germline gives CDR1 ENHRY, CDR2 SYGVKD. The ends lost 10 bases at V and 8 bases at J; junction bases unmatched: 9. The CDR3 is made up of 14 amino acids. The CDR3 reads CATERTSGTDEQFF. CDR3 nucleotide sequence: TGTGCCACCGAGCGGACTAGCGGGACGGATGAGCAGTTCTTC.

This chain's CDR3 is CASSAGVSGIRSEQFF. The CDR3 region has the DNA TGCGCCAGCAGTGCCGGCGTTAGCGGGATACGGAGTGAGCAGTTCTTC. This chain joins TRBV10-1 and TRBJ2-1, with TRBD2 identical over 8 bases. V dropped 4 bases and J dropped 9; count of bases not matched to a gene: 14. Germline CDR1 WNHNN, CDR2 SYGVQD (reference sequence). The CDR3 runs 16 residues.

The rearrangement joins TRBV6-5 to TRBJ2-7, with D maybe TRBD2 (5 bases). Trimming shortened V by 2 bases and J by 2 bases, and 13 bases separated the two germline ends. This CDR3 spans 15 amino acids. CDR1 and CDR2 from the germline V gene are MNHEY and SVGAGI. The CDR3, as DNA: TGTGCCAGCAGTTACGCACTAGATCCTGCCTACGAGCAGTACTTC. It is translated as CASSYALDPAYEQYF.

This clone was counted between two and nine times. This rearrangement joins TRBV7-9 to TRBJ1-4, with D unresolved. The CDR3 contains 15 residues. Trimming left V 0 bases short and J 3 bases short, with 8 bases between. Germline V gene sequence: CDR1 SEHNR, CDR2 FQNEAQ (reference sequence). This chain's CDR3 is CASSLAEQSNEKLFF. Written as DNA, the CDR3 is TGTGCCAGCAGCTTAGCGGAACAGTCTAATGAAAAACTGTTTTTT.